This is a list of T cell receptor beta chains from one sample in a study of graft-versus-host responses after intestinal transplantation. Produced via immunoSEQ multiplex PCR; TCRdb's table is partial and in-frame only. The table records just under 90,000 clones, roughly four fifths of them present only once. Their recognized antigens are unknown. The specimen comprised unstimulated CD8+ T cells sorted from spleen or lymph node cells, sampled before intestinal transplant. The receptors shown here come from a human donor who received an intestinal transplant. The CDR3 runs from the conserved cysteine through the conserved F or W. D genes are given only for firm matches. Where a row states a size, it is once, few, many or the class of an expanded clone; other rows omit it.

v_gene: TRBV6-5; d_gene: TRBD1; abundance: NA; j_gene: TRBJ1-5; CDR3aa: CASSYSQGANQPQHF; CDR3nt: TGTGCCAGCAGTTACTCGCAGGGGGCAAATCAGCCCCAGCATTTT
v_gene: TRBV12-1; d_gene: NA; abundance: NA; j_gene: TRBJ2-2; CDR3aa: CASSPSASRERSGELFF; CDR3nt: TGTGCCAGCAGTCCCTCAGCGTCCCGGGAGAGGTCCGGGGAGCTGTTTTTT
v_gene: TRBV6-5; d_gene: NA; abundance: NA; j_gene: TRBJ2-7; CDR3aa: CASSYYEQYF; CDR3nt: TGTGCCAGCAGTTACTACGAGCAGTACTTC
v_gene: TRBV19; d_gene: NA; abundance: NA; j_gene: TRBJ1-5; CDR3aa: CASSIGQPQHF; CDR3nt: TGTGCCAGTAGTATCGGCCAGCCCCAGCATTTT
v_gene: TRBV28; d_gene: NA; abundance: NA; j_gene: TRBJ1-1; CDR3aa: CASSPPESVVRAFF; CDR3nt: TGTGCCAGCAGTCCCCCCGAGTCGGTGGTAAGGGCTTTCTTT
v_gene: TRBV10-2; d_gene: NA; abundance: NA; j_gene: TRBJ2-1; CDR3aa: CASSESRRASYNEQFF; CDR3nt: TGCGCCAGCAGTGAGTCGAGGCGGGCCAGTTACAATGAGCAGTTCTTC
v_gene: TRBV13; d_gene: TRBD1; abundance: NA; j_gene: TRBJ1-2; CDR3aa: CASSLGTGKLSLGGYTF; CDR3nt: TGTGCCAGCAGCCTTGGGACAGGCAAGCTTAGTTTAGGGGGCTACACCTTC
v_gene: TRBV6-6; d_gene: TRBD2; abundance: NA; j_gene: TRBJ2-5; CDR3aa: CASIASGGALETQYF; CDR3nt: TGTGCCAGCATCGCTAGCGGGGGGGCGCTAGAGACCCAGTACTTC
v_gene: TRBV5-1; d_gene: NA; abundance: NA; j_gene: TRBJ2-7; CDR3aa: CASSLGTESGEQYF; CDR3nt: TGCGCCAGCAGCCTGGGGACCGAGTCCGGCGAGCAGTACTTC
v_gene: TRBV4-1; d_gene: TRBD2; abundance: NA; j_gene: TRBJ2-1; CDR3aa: CASSQTGTSVYNEQFF; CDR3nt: TGCGCCAGCAGCCAGACCGGGACTAGCGTATACAATGAGCAGTTCTTC
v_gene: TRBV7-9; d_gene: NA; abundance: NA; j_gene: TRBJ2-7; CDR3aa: CASSLGQSSYEQYF; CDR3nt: TGTGCCAGCAGCTTAGGACAGTCTTCCTACGAGCAGTACTTC
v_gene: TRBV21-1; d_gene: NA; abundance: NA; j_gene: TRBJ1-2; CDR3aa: CASSKALQGSYGYTF; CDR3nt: TGTGCCAGCAGCAAAGCGCTACAGGGGAGCTATGGCTACACCTTC
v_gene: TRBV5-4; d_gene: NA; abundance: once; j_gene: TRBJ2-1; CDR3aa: CASSPLSSYNEQFF; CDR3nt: TGTGCCAGCAGCCCACTGAGTTCCTACAATGAGCAGTTCTTC
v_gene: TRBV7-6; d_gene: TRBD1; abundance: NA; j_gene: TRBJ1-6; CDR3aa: CASSLAPGTVPLLHF; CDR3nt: TGTGCCAGCAGCTTAGCGCCCGGGACAGTCCCTCTCCTCCACTTT
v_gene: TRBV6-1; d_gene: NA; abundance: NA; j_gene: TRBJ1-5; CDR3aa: CASSEGSLNQPQHF; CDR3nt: TGTGCCAGCAGTGAAGGGTCTTTGAATCAGCCCCAGCATTTT
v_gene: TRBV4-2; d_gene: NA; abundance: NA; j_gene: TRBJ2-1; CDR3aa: CASSQEAGVENEQFF; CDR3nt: TGTGCCAGCAGCCAAGAGGCAGGGGTCGAAAATGAGCAGTTCTTC
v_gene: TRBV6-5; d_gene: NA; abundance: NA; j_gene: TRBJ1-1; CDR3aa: CASSYGNMNTEAFF; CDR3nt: TGTGCCAGCAGTTACGGCAACATGAACACTGAAGCTTTCTTT
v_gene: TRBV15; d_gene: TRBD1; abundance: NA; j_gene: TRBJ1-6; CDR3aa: CATTTGEVYNSPLHF; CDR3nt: TGTGCCACCACCACAGGGGAGGTTTATAATTCACCCCTCCACTTT
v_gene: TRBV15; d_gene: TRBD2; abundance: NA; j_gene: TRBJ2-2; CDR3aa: CATSSGLAGGPGTGELFF; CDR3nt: TGTGCCACCAGCAGTGGACTAGCGGGGGGGCCAGGGACCGGGGAGCTGTTTTTT
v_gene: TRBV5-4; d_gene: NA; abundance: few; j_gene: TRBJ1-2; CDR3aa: CASSPPGGRNTF; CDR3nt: TGTGCCAGCAGCCCCCCGGGGGGGCGGAACACCTTC
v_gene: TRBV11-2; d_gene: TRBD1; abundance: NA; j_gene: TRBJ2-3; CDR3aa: CASSFRGRGSTDTQYF; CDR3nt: TGTGCCAGCAGCTTCAGGGGGCGCGGGAGCACAGATACGCAGTATTTT
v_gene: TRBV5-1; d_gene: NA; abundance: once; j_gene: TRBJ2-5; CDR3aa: CASRGTPQETQYF; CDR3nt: TGCGCCAGCAGGGGGACGCCGCAAGAGACCCAGTACTTC
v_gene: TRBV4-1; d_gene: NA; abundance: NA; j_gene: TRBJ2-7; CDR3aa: CASSQEDYSYEQYF; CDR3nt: TGCGCCAGCAGCCAAGAGGACTACTCCTACGAGCAGTACTTC
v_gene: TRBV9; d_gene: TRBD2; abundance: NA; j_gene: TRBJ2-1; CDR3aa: CASSVQGERLARGNEQFF; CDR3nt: TGTGCCAGCAGCGTCCAAGGAGAGAGACTAGCGAGGGGGAATGAGCAGTTCTTC
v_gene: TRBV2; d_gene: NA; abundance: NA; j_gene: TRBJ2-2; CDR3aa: CASSQRQGSTGELFF; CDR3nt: TGTGCCAGCAGCCAGCGTCAGGGGTCCACCGGGGAGCTGTTTTTT
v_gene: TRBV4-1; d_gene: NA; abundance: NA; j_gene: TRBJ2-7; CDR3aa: CASSQDRRGPSYEQYF; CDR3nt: TGCGCCAGCAGCCAAGATCGCCGGGGGCCGTCCTACGAGCAGTACTTC